These 29 T cell receptor beta chains share one sample of origin, sequenced in a study of blood T cell repertoires in COVID-19. TCRdb's table, derived via immunoSEQ multiplex PCR, lists solely in-frame clones and lacks some. The sample lists some 200,000 clones, 80% to 90% seen once, with about 2% in the top ten. Sequencing was carried out using peripheral blood. These receptors were taken from a woman aged 45 to 65 with acute or convalescent COVID-19.

The chain combines TRBV6-2 or TRBV6-3 with TRBJ2-2; 8 bases fit TRBD2. Germline values: CDR1 MNHEY, CDR2 SVGEGT. The CDR3 totals 19 residues. After removal of 0 bases from V and 1 base from J, the junction contained 10 bases not matched to a gene. CDR3 DNA: TGTGCCAGCAGTTACTCGAAACAGACTAGCGCCAAGAACACCGGGGAGCTGTTTTTT. Protein product: CASSYSKQTSAKNTGELFF.

V and J are TRBV3-1 (or the pseudogene TRBV3-2) and TRBJ1-1; D is unclear. The V gene's germline CDR1 is LGHDT and CDR2 YNNKEL (reference sequence). The V and J ends lost 3 bases and 0 bases respectively, with 8 bases between them. The CDR3 loop spans 14 amino acids. The CDR3 sequence is CASSQVAMNTEAFF. The DNA of the CDR3 is TGTGCCAGCAGCCAGGTAGCCATGAACACTGAAGCTTTCTTT.

This rearrangement joins TRBV6-1 to TRBJ1-2; D is possibly TRBD1 (5 bases). CDR3 length equals 15 residues. Trimming took off 1 base at V and 4 bases at J, with 13 bases between the two ends. CDR1 and CDR2 (germline): MNHNS, SASEGT. In DNA form, the CDR3 reads TGTGCCAGCAGTGAAGTCCCAGGGCCCTTCTATGGCTACACCTTC. Amino acids: CASSEVPGPFYGYTF.

The rearrangement links TRBV11-2 to TRBJ2-7; TRBD2 matches at 9 bases. Trimming at V came to 4 bases and at J to 2 bases, leaving 6 bases not matched to a gene. CDR1 is SGHAT, CDR2 FQNNGV, per germline. The CDR3 loop spans 15 amino acids. The CDR3 region has the DNA TGTGCCAGCAGCTCGATAGCGGGAGTGGCCTACGAGCAGTACTTC. As protein: CASSSIAGVAYEQYF.

The chain is built from TRBV10-2 and TRBJ1-3, with 7 bases that match TRBD1. The CDR3 runs to 14 residues. Germline CDR1 is WSHSY and CDR2 is SAAADI. V trimming: 6 bases; J trimming: 2 bases; junction bases outside the gene matches: 4. CDR3 sequence (DNA): TGCGCCAGCAGACAGACAGGGACTGGAAACACCATATATTTT. This sequence encodes CASRQTGTGNTIYF.

The chain combines TRBV6-5 with TRBJ2-7, with D possibly TRBD1 on 5 matching bases. This CDR3 contains 13 residues. CDR1 is MNHEY, CDR2 SVGAGI, per germline. V lost 3 bases, J lost 3 bases, and 9 bases lay in between. CDR3 bases: TGTGCCAGCAGTTATGGACACAACTACGAGCAGTACTTC. It encodes CASSYGHNYEQYF.

The CDR3 region has the DNA TGTGCCATCAGACCGGGACAGGGTGAGGGAGTAACTGGAAACACCATATATTTT. Amino acids: CAIRPGQGEGVTGNTIYF. This rearrangement joins TRBV10-3 to TRBJ1-3; 9 bases are shared with TRBD1. The junction had 14 bases not matched to a gene; V was cut back by 6 bases and J by 2 bases. Germline CDR1 is ENHRY and CDR2 is SYGVKD. The CDR3 has 18 amino acids.

The V and J genes are TRBV18 and TRBJ2-1; possible D gene TRBD2, 6 bases. CDR1 is KGHSH, CDR2 LQKENI, per germline. Trimming removed 5 bases at V and 0 bases at J, with 23 bases between. CDR3 length: 19 residues. The CDR3 sequence is CASSGLSKKVLYSYNEQFF. CDR3 DNA sequence: TGTGCCAGCTCAGGACTATCAAAAAAAGTCTTGTACTCCTACAATGAGCAGTTCTTC.

This chain joins TRBV3-1 (or the pseudogene TRBV3-2) and TRBJ1-2; 12 bases are shared with TRBD1. The CDR3 contains 18 residues. V lost 3 bases, J lost 5 bases, and 13 bases stayed unmatched. Per the germline V gene, CDR1 is LGHDT and CDR2 is YNNKEL (reference sequence). The CDR3 DNA sequence: TGTGCCAGCAGCCACCCCGGGACAGGGGGCATCTATTGGTATGGCTACACCTTC. This translates into CASSHPGTGGIYWYGYTF.

The chain uses TRBV10-2 and TRBJ2-7, with TRBD1 matching 9 bases. Germline V CDR1 and CDR2: WSHSY, SAAADI. Germline trimming cut 2 bases from V and 1 base from J; bases unmatched to any gene: 9. CDR3 length: 17 residues. CDR3 DNA: TGCGCCAGCAGTGAGCCCTTCGGGACAGGGTTTTCCTACGAGCAGTACTTC. This codes for CASSEPFGTGFSYEQYF.

CDR3 coding DNA: TGTGCCAGCAGGGACAAAAGCTCCTACAATGAGCAGTTCTTC. It is translated as CASRDKSSYNEQFF. J is TRBJ2-1 and V is TRBV2; D is possibly TRBD1 (5 bases). This CDR3 region has 14 residues. Germline-derived CDR1 and CDR2 are SNHLY and FYNNEI. V was cut by 6 bases and J by 0 bases, with 9 bases left in between.

The chain uses TRBV9 and TRBJ2-3, with D unclear. V dropped 0 bases and J dropped 7 bases, with 9 bases sitting between them. Germline CDR1 is SGDLS and CDR2 is YYNGEE. The CDR3 is 13 amino acids. In nucleotides, the CDR3 is TGTGCCAGCAGCGTAGCCCGCAGAAATACGCAGTATTTT. It encodes CASSVARRNTQYF. Full variable domain (remainder filled in from reference TRBV9 and TRBJ2-3): DSGVTQTPKHLITATGQRVTLRCSPRSGDLSVYWYQQSLDQGLQFLIQYYNGEERAKGNILERFSAQQFPDLHSELNLSSLELGDSALYFCASSVARRNTQYFGPGTRLTVL.

This chain uses TRBV9 with TRBJ2-5, with 10 bases matching TRBD1. Looked up from germline, CDR1 is SGDLS and CDR2 is YYNGEE. V shed 0 bases, J shed 5 bases, and the junction held 4 bases outside the gene matches. This CDR3 comprises 15 residues. This chain's CDR3 is CASSVGGQGRETQYF. Here the CDR3 DNA reads TGTGCCAGCAGCGTAGGGGGACAGGGGCGGGAGACCCAGTACTTC. The full variable domain, in which reference TRBV9 and TRBJ2-5 provide the parts outside the CDR3, is DSGVTQTPKHLITATGQRVTLRCSPRSGDLSVYWYQQSLDQGLQFLIQYYNGEERAKGNILERFSAQQFPDLHSELNLSSLELGDSALYFCASSVGGQGRETQYFGPGTRLLVL.

This clone came up once. In DNA form, the CDR3 reads TGCGCCAGCAGCTTGACCCTGGACAGGGGGCGAGATGGCTACACCTTC. Its translation: CASSLTLDRGRDGYTF. This sequence joins TRBV5-1 and TRBJ1-2, with TRBD1 identical over 11 bases. The CDR3 is 16 amino acids. The germline CDR1 and CDR2 sequences are SGHRS and YFSETQ. With V trimmed by 1 base and J by 6 bases, 8 bases remained unmatched. Full variable domain (outside the CDR3, taken from reference TRBV5-1 and TRBJ1-2): KAGVTQTPRYLIKTRGQQVTLSCSPISGHRSVSWYQQTPGQGLQFLFEYFSETQRNKGNFPGRFSGRQFSNSRSEMNVSTLELGDSALYLCASSLTLDRGRDGYTFGSGTRLTVV.

The chain joins TRBV10-3 to TRBJ2-6, with D tentatively TRBD2 (5 bases). CDR3 length: 17 amino acids. Trimming shortened V by 4 bases and J by 0 bases, and 13 bases separated the two germline ends. Per the germline V gene, CDR1 is ENHRY and CDR2 is SYGVKD. CDR3 sequence reads: CAISAWTGYSGANVLTF. In DNA form, the CDR3 reads TGTGCCATCAGTGCCTGGACGGGGTACTCTGGGGCCAACGTCCTGACTTTC.

This chain connects TRBV5-1 to TRBJ1-1; 9 bases agree with TRBD1. CDR1 is SGHRS, CDR2 YFSETQ, per germline. The CDR3 spans 15 residues. V lost 2 bases to trimming and J lost 1 base; unmatched junction nucleotides: 3. The CDR3 is CASSLTGGRNTEAFF. CDR3 in DNA: TGCGCCAGCAGCTTAACAGGGGGCAGGAACACTGAAGCTTTCTTT.

This sequence joins TRBV10-1 and TRBJ2-3; TRBD2 matches 8 bases. J lost 2 bases, V lost 6 bases, and 13 bases had no gene match. The CDR3 has 17 amino acids. The germline CDR1 and CDR2 sequences are WNHNN and SYGVQD (reference sequence). The DNA of the CDR3 is TGCGCCAGCAGGGAGAGCGGGAGCCCCGAGACCACAGATACGCAGTATTTT. This codes for CASRESGSPETTDTQYF.

The chain is built from TRBV2 and TRBJ2-5; 11 bases map to TRBD2. Germline trimming cut 6 bases from V and 5 bases from J; bases unmatched to any gene: 8. Germline CDR1 reads SNHLY; CDR2 reads FYNNEI. The CDR3 sequence is 15 residues long. CDR3 sequence: CASSGIAGGQETQYF. In DNA, the CDR3 is TGTGCCAGCAGCGGGATAGCGGGGGGGCAGGAGACCCAGTACTTC.

The rearrangement uses TRBV29-1 and TRBJ2-5; 8 bases fit TRBD1. The ends lost 5 bases at V and 7 bases at J; junction bases unmatched: 3. The CDR3 totals 11 residues. CDR1 is SQVTM and CDR2 is ANQGSEA in the germline V gene. The CDR3 here is CSVPTGATQYF. In DNA form, the CDR3 reads TGCAGCGTTCCGACAGGGGCGACCCAGTACTTC.

The rearrangement links TRBV30 to TRBJ2-3; 10 bases agree with TRBD2. Losses at the gene ends were 2 bases for V and 4 bases for J; bases not matched to a gene: 3. The CDR3 spans 14 residues. Germline V gene sequence: CDR1 GTSNPN, CDR2 SVGIG (reference sequence). CDR3 amino acids: CAWSSGGAPDTQYF. DNA of the CDR3: TGTGCCTGGAGTAGCGGGGGGGCGCCAGATACGCAGTATTTT.

This chain uses TRBV4-3 with TRBJ1-3; D remains unclear. The CDR3 loop spans 16 amino acids. Germline V gene data show CDR1 as LGHNA and CDR2 as YSLEER. V lost 0 bases, J lost 4 bases, and 13 bases lay in between. CDR3 amino acids: CASSQDQVLAGNTIYF. DNA for the CDR3: TGCGCCAGCAGCCAAGACCAGGTTCTCGCCGGAAACACCATATATTTT.

The chain is built from TRBV5-4 and TRBJ2-7, with a weak D call TRBD2 (6 bases). Trimming took 2 bases from V and 2 from J, leaving 11 bases between them. This CDR3 has 14 residues. CDR1 and CDR2 from the germline V gene are SGHNT and YYREEE (reference sequence). The CDR3 sequence is CASSFGLSPYEQYF. The CDR3 DNA is TGTGCCAGCAGCTTCGGACTAAGCCCCTACGAGCAGTACTTC.

This clone was counted only a few times. The gene calls are TRBV5-1 and TRBJ2-7; 8 bases line up with TRBD1. The CDR3 has 13 residues. From germline, CDR1 is SGHRS and CDR2 YFSETQ. Losses at the gene ends were 4 bases for V and 4 bases for J; bases not matched to a gene: 4. This CDR3 reads CASSLGQVYEQYF. Here the CDR3 DNA reads TGCGCCAGCAGCCTGGGACAGGTGTACGAGCAGTACTTC.

The CDR3: CASSTTMTENGYTF. As DNA, the CDR3 is TGTGCCAGCAGTACCACCATGACAGAGAATGGCTACACCTTC. V and J are TRBV7-8 and TRBJ1-2; tentative D call: TRBD1 (5 bases). Trimming shortened V by 6 bases and J by 6 bases, and 17 bases separated the two germline ends. Germline CDR1 and CDR2: SGHVS and FQNEAQ. This CDR3 contains 14 residues.

The V gene is TRBV19, the J gene TRBJ2-3; 7 nucleotides align to TRBD2. V was pared by 8 bases and J by 4 bases, with 6 bases of the junction left unmatched. CDR3 length: 13 amino acids. CDR1 is LNHDA and CDR2 is SQIVND in the germline V gene (reference sequence). The CDR3 sequence is CASRGVGADTQYF. For the CDR3, the DNA is TGTGCCAGTCGGGGGGTGGGAGCAGATACGCAGTATTTT.

This clone was seen a few times. The chain uses TRBV15 and TRBJ1-3, with a tentative D call TRBD1 (6 bases). This CDR3 has 16 amino acids. V was shortened by 0 bases and J by 1 base, with 10 bases between the two germline ends. CDR1 is LNHNV, CDR2 YYDKDF, per germline (reference sequence). The DNA for the CDR3 is TGTGCCACCAGCAGAGAGGGGGCTCGGTCTGGAAACACCATATATTTT. This translates into CATSREGARSGNTIYF.

The J gene is TRBJ2-5, the V gene TRBV7-8; 8 bases match TRBD2. V shed 1 base and J 5 bases; nucleotides not matched to a gene: 12. The CDR3 is 17 residues long. Germline-derived CDR1 and CDR2 are SGHVS and FQNEAQ. The CDR3 DNA reads TGTGCCAGCAGCTTAGTCAGCGGGAGAGGCGACGAGGAGACCCAGTACTTC. This gives the protein CASSLVSGRGDEETQYF.

The chain has TRBV19 and TRBJ2-3; 9 bases map to TRBD2. The CDR3 spans 16 residues. Germline-derived CDR1 and CDR2 are LNHDA and SQIVND (reference sequence). Germline trimming cut 3 bases from V and 0 bases from J; bases unmatched to any gene: 4. CDR3 bases: TGTGCCAGTAGTATTTGGCTAGCGGGGAGCACAGATACGCAGTATTTT. Residues: CASSIWLAGSTDTQYF.

This clone was counted once. V usage is TRBV29-1 and J usage is TRBJ2-3, with D possibly being TRBD2 (5 bases). Per the germline V gene, CDR1 is SQVTM and CDR2 is ANQGSEA. V lost 7 bases to trimming and J lost 0 bases, with 8 bases between them. This CDR3 spans 12 amino acids. The CDR3 nucleotides are TGCAGCGGCGACTACAGCACAGATACGCAGTATTTT. It specifies CSGDYSTDTQYF.